The rows below give T cell receptor beta chains drawn from one sample of a study of post-analysis software for immune sequencing data. MiXCR, run by TCRdb on the PCR reads, gives a single entry per CDR3 protein. This table holds about 680,000 distinct CDR3 sequences, around 60% found once. Sequencing was done on a sample of blood. The receptors were sampled from a girl aged 2 to 9 with multiple sclerosis. Both conserved end residues are part of each CDR3. D genes are given only for firm matches. A clone size is listed for some rows: how often the clone was seen (once, few, many), or a class if it is expanded.

CDR3aa: CAISEFSGTSDSYNEQFF; CDR3nt: TGTGCCATCAGTGAGTTTAGCGGGACGTCAGATTCCTACAATGAGCAGTTCTTC; j_gene: TRBJ2-1; d_gene: TRBD2; abundance: NA; v_gene: TRBV10-3
CDR3aa: CASSLSGAGYGYTF; CDR3nt: TGTGCCAGCAGTTTATCAGGGGCAGGCTATGGCTACACCTTC; j_gene: TRBJ1-2; d_gene: NA; abundance: NA; v_gene: TRBV27
CDR3aa: CVNIHGGYEQYF; CDR3nt: TGCGTGAACATCCACGGGGGGTACGAGCAGTACTTC; j_gene: TRBJ2-7; d_gene: TRBD2; abundance: NA; v_gene: TRBV6-2/TRBV6-3
CDR3aa: CSAKPIIEGNYGYTF; CDR3nt: TGCAGCGCCAAACCTATAATAGAGGGGAACTATGGCTACACCTTC; j_gene: TRBJ1-2; d_gene: NA; abundance: NA; v_gene: TRBV29-1
CDR3aa: CASSPSTFRGYTLNTQYF; CDR3nt: TGTGCCAGCAGCCCCTCAACCTTCAGGGGATATACTTTAAATACGCAGTATTTT; j_gene: TRBJ2-3; d_gene: NA; abundance: once; v_gene: TRBV9
CDR3aa: CASSWTSGFSYEQYF; CDR3nt: TGTGCCAGTAGTTGGACTAGCGGGTTCTCCTACGAGCAGTACTTC; j_gene: TRBJ2-7; d_gene: TRBD2; abundance: few; v_gene: TRBV2
CDR3aa: CASSFASGITDTQYF; CDR3nt: TGTGCCAGCAGCTTCGCCAGCGGAATCACAGATACGCAGTATTTT; j_gene: TRBJ2-3; d_gene: NA; abundance: NA; v_gene: TRBV11-2
CDR3aa: CAWDRGANTEAFF; CDR3nt: TGTGCCTGGGACAGGGGAGCGAACACTGAAGCTTTCTTT; j_gene: TRBJ1-1; d_gene: TRBD1; abundance: few; v_gene: TRBV30
CDR3aa: CASSQEGEATEAFF; CDR3nt: TGCGCCAGCAGCCAAGAGGGGGAAGCGACTGAAGCTTTCTTT; j_gene: TRBJ1-1; d_gene: NA; abundance: NA; v_gene: TRBV4-1
CDR3aa: CASSPTRPYNEQFF; CDR3nt: TGTGCCAGCAGCCCGACTAGACCCTACAATGAGCAGTTCTTC; j_gene: TRBJ2-1; d_gene: NA; abundance: NA; v_gene: TRBV6-2/TRBV6-3
CDR3aa: CSARAGSIPKNEQFF; CDR3nt: TGCAGTGCTAGGGCAGGGAGTATTCCCAAGAATGAGCAGTTCTTC; j_gene: TRBJ2-1; d_gene: NA; abundance: NA; v_gene: TRBV20-1
CDR3aa: CASSLPGTSGSKQFF; CDR3nt: TGTGCCAGCAGCTTACCCGGGACTAGCGGATCTAAGCAGTTCTTC; j_gene: TRBJ2-1; d_gene: TRBD2; abundance: once; v_gene: TRBV7-9
CDR3aa: CASSFFQGADTQYF; CDR3nt: TGTGCCAGCAGCTTTTTTCAGGGAGCAGATACGCAGTATTTT; j_gene: TRBJ2-3; d_gene: NA; abundance: NA; v_gene: TRBV5-6
CDR3aa: CASSSDWLEKLFF; CDR3nt: TGTGCCAGCAGCTCCGATTGGTTGGAAAAACTGTTTTTT; j_gene: TRBJ1-4; d_gene: NA; abundance: few; v_gene: TRBV7-9
CDR3aa: CASSFRSSSGPSNEQFF; CDR3nt: TGTGCCAGCAGCTTCCGATCATCTAGCGGGCCGTCCAATGAGCAGTTCTTC; j_gene: TRBJ2-1; d_gene: TRBD2; abundance: NA; v_gene: TRBV7-9
CDR3aa: CSARPPGVAYEQYF; CDR3nt: TGCAGTGCTAGGCCTCCGGGAGTGGCGTACGAGCAGTACTTC; j_gene: TRBJ2-7; d_gene: NA; abundance: once; v_gene: TRBV20-1
CDR3aa: CASSESVPSGTSGTLAGTQYF; CDR3nt: TGCGCCAGCAGTGAGTCAGTACCGTCCGGGACTAGCGGGACGCTGGCTGGTACGCAGTATTTT; j_gene: TRBJ2-3; d_gene: TRBD2; abundance: NA; v_gene: TRBV10-2
CDR3aa: CSARFLAYGGGQETQYF; CDR3nt: TGCAGTGCACGCTTCTTAGCTTACGGGGGGGGACAAGAGACCCAGTACTTC; j_gene: TRBJ2-5; d_gene: TRBD2; abundance: NA; v_gene: TRBV20-1
CDR3aa: CASSWGSGRVNEQFF; CDR3nt: TGTGCCAGCAGCTGGGGTAGCGGGAGGGTCAATGAGCAGTTCTTC; j_gene: TRBJ2-1; d_gene: TRBD2; abundance: NA; v_gene: TRBV7-2
CDR3aa: CASSLSDSHSYKEQFF; CDR3nt: TGCGCCAGCAGCCTTTCCGACTCCCACTCCTACAAAGAGCAGTTCTTC; j_gene: TRBJ2-1; d_gene: NA; abundance: NA; v_gene: TRBV4-3